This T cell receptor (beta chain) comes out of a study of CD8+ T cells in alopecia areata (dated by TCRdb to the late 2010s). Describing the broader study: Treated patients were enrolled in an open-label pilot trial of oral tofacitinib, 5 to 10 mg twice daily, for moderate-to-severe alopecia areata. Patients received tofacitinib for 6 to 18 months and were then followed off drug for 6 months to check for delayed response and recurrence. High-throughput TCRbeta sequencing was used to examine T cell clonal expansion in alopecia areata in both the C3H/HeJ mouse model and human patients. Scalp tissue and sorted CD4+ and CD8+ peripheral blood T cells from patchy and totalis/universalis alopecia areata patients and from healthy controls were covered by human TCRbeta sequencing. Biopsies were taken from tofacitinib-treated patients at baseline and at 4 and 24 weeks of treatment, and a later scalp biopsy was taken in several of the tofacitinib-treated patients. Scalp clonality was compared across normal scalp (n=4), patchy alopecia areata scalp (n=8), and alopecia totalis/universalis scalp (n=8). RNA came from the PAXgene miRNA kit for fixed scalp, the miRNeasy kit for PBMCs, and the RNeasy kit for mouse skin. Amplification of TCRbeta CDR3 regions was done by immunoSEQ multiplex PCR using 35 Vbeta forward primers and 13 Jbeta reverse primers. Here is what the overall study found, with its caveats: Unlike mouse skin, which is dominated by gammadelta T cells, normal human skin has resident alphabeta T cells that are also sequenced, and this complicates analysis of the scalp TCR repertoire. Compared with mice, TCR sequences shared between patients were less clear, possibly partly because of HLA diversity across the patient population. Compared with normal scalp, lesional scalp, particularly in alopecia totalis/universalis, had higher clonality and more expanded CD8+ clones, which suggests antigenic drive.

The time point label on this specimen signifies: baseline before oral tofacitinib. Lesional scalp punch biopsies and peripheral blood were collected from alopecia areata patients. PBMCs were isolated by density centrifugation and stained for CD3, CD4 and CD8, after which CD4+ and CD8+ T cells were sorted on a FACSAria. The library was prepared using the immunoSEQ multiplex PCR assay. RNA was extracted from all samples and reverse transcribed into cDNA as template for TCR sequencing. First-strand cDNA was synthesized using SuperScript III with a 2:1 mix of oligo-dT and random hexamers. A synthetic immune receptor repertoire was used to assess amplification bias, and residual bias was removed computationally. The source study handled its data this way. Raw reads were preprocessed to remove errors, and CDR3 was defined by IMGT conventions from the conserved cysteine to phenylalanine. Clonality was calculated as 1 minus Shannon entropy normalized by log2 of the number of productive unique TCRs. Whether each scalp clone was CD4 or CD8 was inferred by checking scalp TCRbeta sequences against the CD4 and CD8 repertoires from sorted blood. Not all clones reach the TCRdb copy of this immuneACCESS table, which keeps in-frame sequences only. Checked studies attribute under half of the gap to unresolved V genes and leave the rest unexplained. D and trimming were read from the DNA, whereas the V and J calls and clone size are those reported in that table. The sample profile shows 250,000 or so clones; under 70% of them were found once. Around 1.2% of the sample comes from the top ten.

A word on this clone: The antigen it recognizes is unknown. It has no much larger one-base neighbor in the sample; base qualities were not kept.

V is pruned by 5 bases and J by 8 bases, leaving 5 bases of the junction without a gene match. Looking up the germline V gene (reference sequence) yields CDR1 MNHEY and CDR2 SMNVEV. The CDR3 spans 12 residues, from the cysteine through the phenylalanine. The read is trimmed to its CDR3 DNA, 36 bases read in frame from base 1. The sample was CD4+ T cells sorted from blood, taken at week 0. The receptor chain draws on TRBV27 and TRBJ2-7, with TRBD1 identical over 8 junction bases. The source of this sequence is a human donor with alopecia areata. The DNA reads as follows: TGTGCCAGCAGTACCCGGACAGGGAAGCAGTACTTC. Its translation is CASSTRTGKQYF.